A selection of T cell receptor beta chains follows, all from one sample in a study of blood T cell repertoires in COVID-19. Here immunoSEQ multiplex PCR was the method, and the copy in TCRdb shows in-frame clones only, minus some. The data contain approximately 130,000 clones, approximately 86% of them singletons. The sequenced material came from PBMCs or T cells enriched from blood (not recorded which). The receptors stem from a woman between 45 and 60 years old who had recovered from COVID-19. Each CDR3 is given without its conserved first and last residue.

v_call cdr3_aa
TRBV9 ASSVPLTGADTQY
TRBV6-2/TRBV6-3 ASSTRTGGLEQF
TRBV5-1 ASSSDNSGELF
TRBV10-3 AIRPTGTEYGYT
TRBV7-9 ASSLMESSYEQY
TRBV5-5 ASSLEGQVGYEQY
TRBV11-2 ASSLWGQEANTEAF
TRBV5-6 ASSLSGGGVSYEQY
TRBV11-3 ASSVRGSGANVLT
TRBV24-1 ATSDYVEQF
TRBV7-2 ASSPWTGPGNTIY
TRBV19 ASRPGDTEAF
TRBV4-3 ASSQARGRTDTQY
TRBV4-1 ASSQDPAQGGDTQY
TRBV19 ASSIWTGKARNEKLF
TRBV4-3 ASSQDREDTQY
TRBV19 ASSLVVGQPQH
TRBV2 ASSGTGTTNTGELF
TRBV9 ASSVETGGYEQY
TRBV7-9 ASSPDRDLNQPQH
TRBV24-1 ATSAQGYGYT
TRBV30 AWSRQGNTGELF
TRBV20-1 SASLPEGFETQY
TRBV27 ASSLGQGAVYGYT
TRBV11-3 ASSSELGANVLT
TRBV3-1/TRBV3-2 ASSSPGRGAYGYT
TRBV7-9 ASSSAGGANVLT
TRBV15 ATGRGRNQETQY
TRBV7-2 ASSISSGTLGGYT
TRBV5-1 ASSLVAGSYEQY
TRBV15 ATREDRDNQPQH
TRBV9 ASSGQYNEQF
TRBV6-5 ASSRERNTGELF
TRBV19 ASSRTYTGELF
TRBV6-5 ASNPTGRDEKLF
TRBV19 ASGSRGHPSGNTIY
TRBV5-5 ASSLELRGEQY
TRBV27 ASSAYSGAGNTIY
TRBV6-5 ASSYRQSPFSNEQY
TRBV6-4 ASTIRDRMAGNTIY